This T cell receptor (beta chain) derives from a study of beta chain features in type 1 diabetes. For the study at large: The study found patients and healthy donors alike in age, gender and cell yields. General study findings and limits: A moderate, significant TCRB CDR3 shortening appeared in type 1 diabetes across four CD4+ subsets. Type 1 diabetes patients showed fewer insertions and more deletions at VDJ junctions.

This clone was picked up a small number of times. The antigen remains unidentified. The V end lost 0 bases, the J end lost 0 bases, and 6 bases lay between the germline ends. The CDR3 loop spans 14 amino acids. CDR1 SGHRS and CDR2 YFSETQ come from the germline V gene. Expressed TCRB transcripts got sequenced, as all isolated RNA was reverse transcribed. The repertoire was sequenced with immunoSEQ multiplex PCR; TCRdb's copy has only in-frame clones and lacks some. This sample has about 270,000 clones; roughly an eighth occur once, and the top ten carry about 0.027%. The sequence was obtained from a woman aged 40 to 55 in good health. The sequenced sample was naive CD4+ T cells from blood. J is TRBJ1-1 and V is TRBV5-1, with D uncertain. CDR3 nucleotides: TGCGCCAGCAGCTTGGATTCAGTGAACACTGAAGCTTTCTTT. Its translation is CASSLDSVNTEAFF.